This T cell receptor beta chain originates from a study of cytomegalovirus exposure and HLA in healthy donors. Findings of the study overall: Later genetic work tied a missense DCLRE1C variant to beta-chain V and J trimming. The authors reported that TCR beta sequences could predict HLA-A and HLA-B alleles. These predictions were accurate for most subjects in the first cohort.

J gave up 3 bases and V 5 bases, and 9 bases lay outside the gene matches. The germline CDR1 and CDR2 sequences are SGHAT and FQNNGV. The CDR3 extends over 19 amino acids. About this clone itself: Its target is not known.

This PCR relied on a set of 60 Vbeta primers and 13 Jbeta primers. Repertoires were generated with immunoSEQ multiplex PCR, while TCRdb's copy carries only in-frame clones and drops some. The data show over 200,000 clones, under 90% seen once. The receptor was isolated from a human donor in good health. The rearrangement joins TRBV11-2 to TRBJ2-6, with 14 bases aligning to TRBD2. The sample comprised PBMCs. CDR3 in amino acids: CASSGPGLAGVSGANVLTF. The CDR3 DNA is TGTGCCAGCAGCGGACCGGGACTAGCGGGAGTCAGTGGGGCCAACGTCCTGACTTTC.